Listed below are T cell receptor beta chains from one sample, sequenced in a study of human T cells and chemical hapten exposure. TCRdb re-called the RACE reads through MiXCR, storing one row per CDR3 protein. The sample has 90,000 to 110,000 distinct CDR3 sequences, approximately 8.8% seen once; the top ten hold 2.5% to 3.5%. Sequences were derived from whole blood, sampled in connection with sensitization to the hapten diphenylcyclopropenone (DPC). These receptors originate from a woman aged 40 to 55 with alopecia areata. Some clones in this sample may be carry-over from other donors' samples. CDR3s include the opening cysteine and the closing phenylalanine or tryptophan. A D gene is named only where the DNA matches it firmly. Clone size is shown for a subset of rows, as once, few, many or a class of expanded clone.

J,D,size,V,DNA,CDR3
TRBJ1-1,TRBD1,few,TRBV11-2,TGTGCCAGCAGCGGCAGGGGGCCGGCCGAAGCTTTCTTT,CASSGRGPAEAFF
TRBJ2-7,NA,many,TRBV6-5,TGTGCCAGCAGTTACTCGATTGACTACGAGCAGTACTTC,CASSYSIDYEQYF
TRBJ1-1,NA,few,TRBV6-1,TGTGCCAGCAGTCTACTTCCCCGGGTGAACACTGAAGCTTTCTTT,CASSLLPRVNTEAFF
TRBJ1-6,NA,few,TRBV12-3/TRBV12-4,TGTGCCAGCAGTTCTACGGGATATAATTCACCCCTCCACTTT,CASSSTGYNSPLHF
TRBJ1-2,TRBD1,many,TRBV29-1,TGCAGCGTTGAAGAACAGGGGAACTATGGCTACACCTTC,CSVEEQGNYGYTF
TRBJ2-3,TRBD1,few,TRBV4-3,TGCGCCAGCAGCCAAACCGCGACAGGGTACACAGATACGCAGTATTTT,CASSQTATGYTDTQYF
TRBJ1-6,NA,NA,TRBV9,TGTGCCAGCAGGGCTCAAGTCAGGGCGGACAATTCACCCCTCCACTTT,CASRAQVRADNSPLHF
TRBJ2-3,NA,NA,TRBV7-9,TGTGCCAGCAGCTCCCACACAGATACGCAGTATTTT,CASSSHTDTQYF
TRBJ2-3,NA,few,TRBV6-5,TGTGCCAGCAGTTACTCCAGGGCGAGCACAGATACGCAGTATTTT,CASSYSRASTDTQYF
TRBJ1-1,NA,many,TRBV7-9,TGTGCCAGCAGCTTAGAAAACGCTGACACTGAAGCTTTCTTT,CASSLENADTEAFF
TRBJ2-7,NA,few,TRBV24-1,TGTGCCACCGACGGAGGGGATCCCTACGAGCAGTACTTC,CATDGGDPYEQYF
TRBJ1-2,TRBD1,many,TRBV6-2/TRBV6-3,TGTGCCAGCAGGCCTCTCCAGGGGGCGTCCAACTATGGCTACACCTTC,CASRPLQGASNYGYTF
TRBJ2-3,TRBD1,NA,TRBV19,TGTGCCAGTAGTATGGGGACAGGGTCCGTCACAGATACGCAGTATTTT,CASSMGTGSVTDTQYF
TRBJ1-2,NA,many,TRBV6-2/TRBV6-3,TGTGCCAGCAGACAAGACAGAAACTATGGCTACACCTTC,CASRQDRNYGYTF
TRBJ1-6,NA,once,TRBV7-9,TGTGCCAGCAGCCCCTCCGCTTCACCCCTCCACTTT,CASSPSASPLHF
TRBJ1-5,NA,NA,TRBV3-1,TGTGCCAGCAGCCAGGACAGCATAGTCGGCAATCAGCCCCAGCATTTT,CASSQDSIVGNQPQHF
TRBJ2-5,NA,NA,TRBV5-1,TGCGCCAGCAGCTTCTCGGCCGACATCAGAGTAGAGACCCAGTACTTC,CASSFSADIRVETQYF